These 20 T cell receptor beta chains share one sample of origin, sequenced in a study of human T cells and chemical hapten exposure. The sample's time point: pre-sensitization, week 0. Documented treatment: therapeutic diphenylcyclopropenone sensitization with weekly scalp DPC. TCRdb re-called the RACE reads with MiXCR, one entry per CDR3 protein. The table records fewer than 140,000 distinct CDR3 sequences, around 12% of them present only once. Sample: whole blood, taken in connection with sensitization to the hapten diphenylcyclopropenone (DPC). All receptors derive from a woman aged 50 to 60 with alopecia areata. Some clones in this sample may be carry-over from other donors' samples.

A few counts support this clonotype. The V call is TRBV7-6, the J call TRBJ2-5; a weak D match, TRBD2 (5 bases). The CDR3 consists of 13 residues. The germline CDR1 and CDR2 sequences are SGHVS and FNYEAQ. Trimming cost V 10 bases and J 5 bases, with 17 bases left between them. The CDR3 DNA is TGTGCCACCCTGGACTCCCCGGTGGAGACCCAGTACTTC. This encodes CATLDSPVETQYF.

This clonotype has only a few counts. The chain carries TRBV29-1 and TRBJ2-1; no firm D call. Germline V gives CDR1 SQVTM, CDR2 ANQGSEA. The germline V and J ends were trimmed by 3 bases and 1 base, with 13 bases remaining between them. The CDR3 length is 15 residues. CDR3 in DNA: TGCAGCGTTGATTCATGGGTGGGTTCCTACAATGAGCAGTTCTTC. Translation gives CSVDSWVGSYNEQFF.

This clonotype occurred many times. This chain connects TRBV7-9 to TRBJ2-4, with D tentatively TRBD1 (6 bases). Germline V gene sequence: CDR1 SEHNR, CDR2 FQNEAQ (reference sequence). V was clipped by 1 base and J by 5 bases, with 9 bases between them. This CDR3 comprises 14 residues. CDR3 DNA: TGTGCCAGCAGCTTAGGCAGGGGAGAAAACATTCAGTACTTC. The encoded protein is CASSLGRGENIQYF.

This clonotype has more than one count but fewer than ten. The chain links TRBV20-1 to TRBJ2-5; tentative D call: TRBD1 (6 bases). The CDR3 is 14 residues long. V was clipped by 0 bases and J by 4 bases, with 12 bases between them. Germline CDR1 reads DFQATT; CDR2 reads SNEGSKA (reference sequence). The CDR3 sequence is CSARDGQSRETQYF. CDR3 nucleotide sequence: TGCAGTGCTAGAGACGGACAGTCTAGAGAGACCCAGTACTTC.

In this sample, this clonotype turned up a few times. The chain uses TRBV6-5 and TRBJ2-7; a possible D gene is TRBD1 (5 bases). Trimming stripped 2 bases from V and 6 bases from J, with 20 bases between. Germline V gene data show CDR1 as MNHEY and CDR2 as SVGAGI. This CDR3 is 16 amino acids long. The DNA for the CDR3 is TGTGCCAGCAGTTACGGCAGCGTGGACAAGGCCCTCGAGCAGTACTTC. Translating gives CASSYGSVDKALEQYF.

In the case of this clonotype: Given a much more abundant clone one base away, this may be a read error. The chain recombines TRBV4-3 with TRBJ1-2; 8 nucleotides match TRBD1. There are 15 residues in the CDR3. Looked up from germline, CDR1 is LGHNA and CDR2 is YSLEER. The CDR3 region has the DNA TGCGCCAACAGCCAGAGGGACAGGACATCCTATGGCTACACCTTC. Amino acid sequence: CANSQRDRTSYGYTF.

CDR3 bases: TGTGCCAGCAAAAACAGGGGTCTCTCCTACGAGCAGTACTTC. Translation gives CASKNRGLSYEQYF. V is TRBV27 and J is TRBJ2-7; 7 bases match TRBD1. Looked up from germline, CDR1 is MNHEY and CDR2 is SMNVEV (reference sequence). The CDR3 has 14 residues. Trimming took 7 bases from V and 0 from J; bases not matched to a gene: 6.

J is TRBJ2-3 and V is TRBV11-2; D unclear. Trimming took 3 bases from V and 11 from J, leaving 12 bases between them. CDR1 is SGHAT and CDR2 is FQNNGV in the germline V gene. This CDR3 spans 12 amino acids. The CDR3 nucleotides are TGTGCCAGCAGCTTCCGAGGCCTGGGGCAGTATTTT. Translation: CASSFRGLGQYF.

Only one count was recorded for this clonotype. V usage is TRBV20-1 and J usage is TRBJ2-3; no reliable D call. V lost 1 base and J lost 4, with 12 bases in between. There are 14 residues in the CDR3. Looked up from germline, CDR1 is DFQATT and CDR2 is SNEGSKA (reference sequence). The CDR3 coding sequence is TGCAGTGCTAGAGTCCCCCCGGGCCCAGATACGCAGTATTTT. Protein: CSARVPPGPDTQYF.

Many counts were recorded for this clonotype. As DNA, the CDR3 is TGTGCCAGCAGGCCTACAGGGTTTGAAGCTTTCTTT. Translated: CASRPTGFEAFF. The chain joins TRBV12-3 or TRBV12-4 to TRBJ1-1; D may be TRBD1 (6 bases). The CDR3 is 12 residues long. The V and J ends lost 6 bases and 7 bases respectively, with 12 bases between them.

This clonotype was picked up many times. This chain joins TRBV7-2 and TRBJ1-2; 11 nucleotides match TRBD1. Germline CDR1 is SGHTA and CDR2 is FQGNSA. CDR3 length equals 14 residues. V trimming: 5 bases; J trimming: 5 bases; junction bases outside the gene matches: 4. CDR3 sequence (DNA): TGTGCCAGCAGCCCCGGACAGGGGGCATATGGCTACACCTTC. It encodes CASSPGQGAYGYTF.

This clonotype was seen a few times. The chain is built from TRBV28 and TRBJ1-6; the D gene is possibly TRBD1 (5 bases). The CDR3 totals 13 residues. Germline assignment: CDR1 MDHEN and CDR2 SYDVKM. The V and J ends lost 8 bases and 6 bases respectively, with 11 bases between them. CDR3 sequence (DNA): TGTGCCAGCGGGCGGGACCTTAATTCACCCCTCCACTTT. This sequence encodes CASGRDLNSPLHF.

The V and J genes are TRBV6-5 and TRBJ1-3; D ambiguous. This CDR3 comprises 18 residues. Trimming took 6 bases from V and 1 from J, leaving 22 bases between them. Germline V gene sequence: CDR1 MNHEY, CDR2 SVGAGI. CDR3 protein: CASSYRAPGSASGNTIYF. CDR3 DNA: TGTGCCAGCAGCTACCGGGCCCCCGGGTCAGCATCTGGAAACACCATATATTTT.

This clonotype turned up a few times. The chain carries TRBV4-3 and TRBJ2-3; 8 bases map to TRBD2. The CDR3 is 18 residues long. From germline, CDR1 is LGHNA and CDR2 YSLEER. V lost 0 bases, J lost 7 bases, and 15 bases stayed unmatched. The CDR3 sequence is CASSQDVYTSGLLNTQYF. The CDR3 region has the DNA TGCGCCAGCAGCCAAGATGTTTATACTAGCGGCCTCCTCAATACGCAGTATTTT.

The chain recombines TRBV6-2 or TRBV6-3 with TRBJ2-1; D unclear. This CDR3 has 15 amino acids. Germline-derived CDR1 and CDR2 are MNHEY and SVGEGT. Trimming removed 0 bases at V and 4 bases at J, with 10 bases between. CDR3 nucleotide sequence: TGTGCCAGCAGTTACTCGTCCCCGCTATACAATGAGCAGTTCTTC. Translation: CASSYSSPLYNEQFF.

The rearrangement links TRBV29-1 to TRBJ2-7; D call uncertain. The CDR3 covers 13 residues. Germline V lookup: CDR1 SQVTM, CDR2 ANQGSEA. V was pared by 4 bases and J by 0 bases, with 10 bases between. The CDR3: CSVASWTSYEQYF. The CDR3 bases are TGCAGCGTTGCCTCTTGGACCTCCTACGAGCAGTACTTC.

The chain recombines TRBV3-1 with TRBJ1-1; D remains ambiguous. Per germline, CDR1 LGHDT and CDR2 YNNKEL (reference sequence). Between the trimmed V and J ends, which lost 1 base and 8 bases, there was a span of 11 bases. CDR3 length: 13 residues. CDR3: CASSQGSSEEAFF. The CDR3 DNA sequence: TGTGCCAGCAGCCAAGGATCCAGTGAGGAAGCTTTCTTT. The full variable domain, completed using reference TRBV3-1 and TRBJ1-1, is DTAVSQTPKYLVTQMGNDKSIKCEQNLGHDTMYWYKQDSKKFLKIMFSYNNKELIINETVPNRFSPKSPDKAHLNLHINSLELGDSAVYFCASSQGSSEEAFFGQGTRLTVV.

The V and J genes are TRBV10-3 and TRBJ2-7, with D tentatively TRBD1 (6 bases). With 0 bases removed from V and 4 bases from J, the gap between germline ends came to 16 bases. The CDR3 is made up of 16 amino acids. Per germline, CDR1 ENHRY and CDR2 SYGVKD. The chain's CDR3 is CAISESVGQGKYEQYF. DNA of the CDR3: TGTGCCATCAGTGAGTCGGTCGGGCAGGGGAAGTACGAGCAGTACTTC.

This clonotype was found many times. The chain employs TRBV18 and TRBJ1-5; 11 nucleotides line up with TRBD1. Germline CDR1 and CDR2: KGHSH and LQKENI. Trimming removed 4 bases from V and 5 bases from J; junction bases left unmatched: 1. The CDR3 is 14 amino acids. The DNA for the CDR3 is TGTGCCAGCTCACGGGGACAGGGGGATCAGCCCCAGCATTTT. Translation gives CASSRGQGDQPQHF.

This clonotype was counted ten times or more. The V and J genes are TRBV6-2 or TRBV6-3 and TRBJ2-3; perhaps TRBD1 as D (6 bases). CDR1 is MNHEY and CDR2 is SVGEGT in the germline V gene. V was shortened by 6 bases and J by 9 bases, with 16 bases between the two germline ends. The CDR3 runs to 13 residues. The CDR3 DNA is TGTGCCAGCAGACAGGGTTCCGTTGAGACGCAGTATTTT. This sequence encodes CASRQGSVETQYF.